This TCR beta chain was recovered during a study of CD8 T cells in ankylosing spondylitis. MiXCR was run by TCRdb on the 5' RACE reads, yielding one entry per CDR3 protein. The sample gives about 220,000 distinct CDR3 sequences, 18% of which show up once; roughly 43% is in the top ten. General study results and limits: Earlier reports found some motif variants in synovial fluid and blood in reactive arthritis. Fewer than ten highly homologous variants made up a TCR beta motif, and this motif appeared characteristic of ankylosing spondylitis blood.

This CDR3 spans 13 amino acids. The V and J ends lost 0 bases and 0 bases respectively, with 5 bases between them. CDR1 DFQATT and CDR2 SNEGSKA come from the germline V gene (reference sequence). As for this clonotype: As yet, its antigen is unknown.

Sequenced input: blood, either unsorted or a sorted T cell fraction (not recorded which). The chain couples TRBV20-1 to TRBJ1-1; D remains unclear. This TCR came from a male donor with ankylosing spondylitis. CDR3 sequence (DNA): TGCAGTGCTAGAGATGGGCTGAACACTGAAGCTTTCTTT. Amino acids: CSARDGLNTEAFF.